A single sample gave rise to the 9 T cell receptor beta chains below, sequenced in a study of regulatory T cells in long-lasting Graves disease. As to time point: persistent/refractory GD, antithyroid drugs over 5 years with positive TRAb. PBMC-extracted RNA yielded the TCR library. Arm-PCR of CDR3 regions and iRepertoire HTBI primers were the basis on which TCR beta libraries were built. TCRdb reprocessed the multiplex PCR reads via MiXCR and lists one record per CDR3 protein. Among about 470,000 distinct CDR3 sequences listed, about 20% were seen once. Sample: peripheral blood mononuclear cells (PBMCs), taken when the disease was refractory, from a patient treated with antithyroid drugs. Receptors were obtained from a female donor with Graves disease.

The sample holds many counts of this clonotype. The rearrangement joins TRBV11-2 to TRBJ2-7; 8 bases align to TRBD1. With 5 bases clipped from V and 5 bases from J, the junction kept 11 bases outside the gene matches. Germline V gene lookup returns CDR1 SGHAT and CDR2 FQNNGV. The CDR3 contains 15 residues. The CDR3 loop is CASSPRGQAIHEQYF. The CDR3 nucleotides read TGTGCCAGCAGCCCTCGGGGACAGGCGATACACGAGCAGTACTTC.

This clonotype was seen at least ten times. The CDR3 DNA reads TGTGCCAGCAGATCGACAGGGGGGTACTATGGCTACACCTTC. Its translation: CASRSTGGYYGYTF. The chain joins TRBV27 to TRBJ1-2, with 9 positions matching TRBD1. Germline V gene lookup returns CDR1 MNHEY and CDR2 SMNVEV (reference sequence). The CDR3 has 14 residues. Trimming removed 6 bases from V and 3 bases from J; junction bases left unmatched: 5.

The V call is TRBV6-2 or TRBV6-3, the J call TRBJ2-2; 7 nucleotides match TRBD1. The V and J ends lost 7 bases and 6 bases, in that order; junction bases with no gene match: 5. Per germline, CDR1 MNHEY and CDR2 SVGEGT. This CDR3 comprises 13 residues. This chain's CDR3 is CASKSTGAGELFF. The CDR3 region has the DNA TGTGCCAGCAAGAGCACAGGGGCCGGGGAGCTGTTTTTT.

The chain recombines TRBV29-1 with TRBJ1-1, with 7 bases identical to TRBD1. The CDR3 length is 14 residues. V was clipped by 4 bases and J by 0 bases; unmatched bases: 5. The germline gives CDR1 SQVTM, CDR2 ANQGSEA. CDR3 loop: CSVVFRGMNTEAFF. The DNA for the CDR3 is TGCAGCGTTGTGTTCAGGGGGATGAACACTGAAGCTTTCTTT.

Comments on this clonotype: A much more abundant neighbour one base away suggests this may be a read error. This sequence joins TRBV12-3 or TRBV12-4 and TRBJ1-5, with D tentatively TRBD1 (5 bases). This CDR3 spans 16 amino acids. The V end lost 3 bases, the J end lost 2 bases, and 14 bases lay between the germline ends. The CDR3, as DNA: TGTGCCAGCAGTTTTGGGGGAAGATATGGCAATCAGCCCCAGCATTTT. Its translation is CASSFGGRYGNQPQHF.

This clonotype was picked up a small number of times. The chain uses TRBV7-9 and TRBJ2-6; 10 nucleotides align to TRBD2. V lost 4 bases and J lost 2; bases outside the gene matches: 11. The CDR3 runs to 19 residues. Germline values: CDR1 SEHNR, CDR2 FQNEAQ (reference sequence). The chain's CDR3 is CASSSGGASGSTGANVLTF. The CDR3 coding sequence is TGTGCCAGCAGCTCGGGGGGGGCTAGCGGGAGTACTGGGGCCAACGTCCTGACTTTC.

This clonotype occurred many times. This rearrangement joins TRBV29-1 to TRBJ1-2; D is unclear. The CDR3 extends over 13 amino acids. CDR1 is SQVTM, CDR2 ANQGSEA, per germline. Trimming stripped 2 bases from V and 2 bases from J, with 9 bases between. The CDR3, as DNA: TGCAGCGTTGAACCGGGCCAAAACTATGGCTACACCTTC. Protein sequence: CSVEPGQNYGYTF. Together with reference TRBV29-1 and TRBJ1-2, the CDR3 gives the full variable domain: SAVISQKPSRDICQRGTSLTIQCQVDSQVTMMFWYRQQPGQSLTLIATANQGSEATYESGFVIDKFPISRPNLTFSTLTVSNMSPEDSSIYLCSVEPGQNYGYTFGSGTRLTVV.

This clonotype has a count of ten or more. The chain has TRBV2 and TRBJ1-6; D perhaps matches TRBD1 (6 bases). V lost 5 bases and J 4 bases, leaving 12 bases between the germline ends. Germline V gene data show CDR1 as SNHLY and CDR2 as FYNNEI. This CDR3 has 15 residues. The CDR3 reads CASSNYRDYNSPLHF. The CDR3 DNA reads as TGTGCCAGCAGTAATTACAGGGATTATAATTCACCCCTCCACTTT.

This clonotype was observed a handful of times. The V gene is TRBV6-1, the J gene TRBJ1-3; 9 bases fit TRBD1. This CDR3 is built from 15 residues. From germline, CDR1 is MNHNS and CDR2 SASEGT. J was trimmed by 0 bases and V by 4 bases; bases with no gene match: 1. This chain's CDR3 is CASSADRGSGNTIYF. The CDR3 DNA sequence: TGTGCCAGCAGTGCGGACAGGGGCTCTGGAAACACCATATATTTT.